Presented here are 17 T cell receptor beta chains from one specimen sequenced in a study of blood T cell repertoires in COVID-19. Generated by immunoSEQ multiplex PCR, the TCRdb table keeps only in-frame clones and is missing some. This sample has 130,000 or so clones; just over 75% occur once, and the top ten carry 9.5% to 14%. The sample comprised peripheral blood. Every receptor here comes from a human donor in a cohort sampled during active COVID-19.

The chain joins TRBV6-5 to TRBJ2-7; TRBD1 matches 8 bases. The CDR3 sequence is 15 residues long. V lost 8 bases to trimming and J lost 8 bases; unmatched junction nucleotides: 17. CDR1 MNHEY and CDR2 SVGAGI come from the germline V gene. For the CDR3, the DNA is TGTGCCAGCGGCTTCGAAAGGACAGGGAATGGCCAGCAGTACTTC. It yields the protein CASGFERTGNGQQYF.

This chain joins TRBV3-1 (or the pseudogene TRBV3-2) and TRBJ2-3; the match to TRBD2 covers 12 bases. Germline trimming cut 4 bases from V and 7 bases from J; bases unmatched to any gene: 24. Germline V gene lookup returns CDR1 LGHDT and CDR2 YNNKEL (reference sequence). The CDR3 has 21 residues. The DNA of the CDR3 is TGTGCCAGCAGCCCCTCGGCGCTTTTGACTAGCGGGGGCCCCCCTGGGAATACGCAGTATTTT. Its protein is CASSPSALLTSGGPPGNTQYF.

V gene TRBV15 combines with J gene TRBJ2-5, with no clear D. The germline V and J ends were trimmed by 9 bases and 2 bases, with 10 bases remaining between them. The CDR3 length is 12 residues. Germline V lookup: CDR1 LNHNV, CDR2 YYDKDF (reference sequence). The CDR3 sequence is CATRREQETQYF. The CDR3 nucleotides are TGTGCCACTCGGAGAGAGCAAGAGACCCAGTACTTC.

The chain recombines TRBV4-1 with TRBJ2-1, with TRBD2 identical over 9 bases. Germline assignment: CDR1 MGHRA and CDR2 YSYEKL. The CDR3 has 15 amino acids. V shed 4 bases and J 3 bases; nucleotides not matched to a gene: 4. This CDR3 reads CASSRSGGLYNEQFF. Written as DNA, the CDR3 is TGCGCCAGCAGCCGAAGCGGGGGGCTCTACAATGAGCAGTTCTTC.

The chain joins TRBV7-3 to TRBJ2-7; D is possibly TRBD2 (6 bases). This CDR3 is built from 13 residues. Germline assignment: CDR1 SGHTA and CDR2 FQGTGA. Trimming pared 1 base from V and 5 bases from J, leaving 9 bases between. The CDR3 loop reads CASSLISGDEQYF. The DNA for the CDR3 is TGTGCCAGCAGCTTAATCTCGGGGGACGAGCAGTACTTC.

This chain connects TRBV5-3 to TRBJ2-1; D perhaps matches TRBD2 (5 bases). TRBV5-3 is an open reading frame whose function is uncertain. The CDR3 has 16 amino acids. V lost 1 base and J lost 1, with 12 bases in between. The CDR3 region is CARSLFSAGSYNEQFF. Here the CDR3 DNA reads TGTGCCAGAAGCTTGTTCAGCGCGGGTTCCTACAATGAGCAGTTCTTC.

Here the CDR3 DNA reads TGTGCCAGCAGTCACGGACAGCTTTACGAGCAGTACTTC. Translated: CASSHGQLYEQYF. The chain carries TRBV25-1 and TRBJ2-7; possible D gene TRBD1, 6 bases. This CDR3 is built from 13 residues. The germline V gene encodes CDR1 MGHDK and CDR2 SYGVNS. The ends were cut back, 5 bases at V and 4 bases at J, with 12 bases in the middle.

This clone was seen only once. The chain uses TRBV19 and TRBJ1-1; D gene ambiguous. Per germline, CDR1 LNHDA and CDR2 SQIVND (reference sequence). This CDR3 comprises 13 residues. With 7 bases removed from V and 1 base from J, the gap between germline ends came to 10 bases. The CDR3 here is CASNFQENTEAFF. The CDR3 DNA reads as TGTGCCAGTAACTTTCAGGAGAACACTGAAGCTTTCTTT.

This chain links TRBV4-1 with TRBJ1-2; D gene unclear. CDR3 length equals 14 residues. The V end lost 4 bases, the J end lost 3 bases, and 12 bases lay between the germline ends. Germline V gene sequence: CDR1 MGHRA, CDR2 YSYEKL. The DNA for the CDR3 is TGCGCCAGCAGCCCTGGGCCCTCACACTATGGCTACACCTTC. Translation: CASSPGPSHYGYTF.

J is TRBJ2-1 and V is TRBV20-1, with 7 bases that match TRBD2. The V gene end was trimmed by 3 bases and the J gene end by 1 base; junction bases not matched to a gene: 6. This CDR3 region has 15 residues. Germline CDR1 reads DFQATT; CDR2 reads SNEGSKA (reference sequence). The CDR3 DNA is TGCAGTGCTAGTGCTAGCGGTAGATCCTACAATGAGCAGTTCTTC. Residues: CSASASGRSYNEQFF.

This rearrangement joins TRBV3-1 (or the pseudogene TRBV3-2) to TRBJ2-1; 9 nucleotides line up with TRBD2. The trim removed 1 base at V and 1 base at J, leaving 5 bases unmatched. Germline loops: CDR1 LGHDT, CDR2 YNNKEL (reference sequence). This CDR3 is 17 amino acids long. The CDR3 nucleotides read TGTGCCAGCAGCCAAGTCGGCGGGGGGGCTTCCTACAATGAGCAGTTCTTC. Protein sequence: CASSQVGGGASYNEQFF.

This clone has only a few counts. The chain couples TRBV30 to TRBJ1-1, with 10 bases lining up with TRBD1. J lost 0 bases, V lost 1 base, and 5 bases had no gene match. The CDR3 contains 16 residues. From germline, CDR1 is GTSNPN and CDR2 SVGIG (reference sequence). CDR3 in DNA: TGTGCCTGGAGTGAGGGACAGGGGTGGATGAACACTGAAGCTTTCTTT. Its protein is CAWSEGQGWMNTEAFF.

Only one count was recorded for this clone. The CDR3 loop reads CASSYLAGGSTDTQYF. The CDR3 nucleotides read TGTGCCAGCAGCTACCTAGCGGGGGGCAGCACAGATACGCAGTATTTT. The V and J genes are TRBV7-3 and TRBJ2-3; 11 nucleotides agree with TRBD2. After removal of 4 bases from V and 0 bases from J, the junction contained 3 bases not matched to a gene. Germline V gene data show CDR1 as SGHTA and CDR2 as FQGTGA. The CDR3 covers 16 residues.

This clone was seen once. V is TRBV18 and J is TRBJ2-7, with TRBD2 matching 7 bases. CDR3 length: 14 amino acids. With 1 base clipped from V and 6 bases from J, the junction kept 6 bases outside the gene matches. The germline CDR1 and CDR2 sequences are KGHSH and LQKENI. The CDR3 is CASSPRREAGEQYF. The CDR3 DNA reads TGTGCCAGCTCACCACGCCGGGAGGCTGGCGAGCAGTACTTC. The entire variable domain, with the rest obtained from reference TRBV18 and TRBJ2-7, is as follows: NAGVMQNPRHLVRRRGQEARLRCSPMKGHSHVYWYRQLPEEGLKFMVYLQKENIIDESGMPKERFSAEFPKEGPSILRIQQVVRGDSAAYFCASSPRREAGEQYFGPGTRLTVT.

The rearrangement joins TRBV5-6 to TRBJ1-4; D is unclear. The V gene lost 5 bases and the J gene lost 0 bases, with 17 bases spanning the gap. Germline V lookup: CDR1 SGHDT, CDR2 YYEEEE. The CDR3 runs 17 residues. CDR3 loop: CASSASVEAATNEKLFF. The CDR3 DNA is TGTGCCAGCAGTGCCTCGGTCGAAGCTGCAACTAATGAAAAACTGTTTTTT.

The chain uses TRBV5-5 and TRBJ2-1; TRBD1 might be the D (7 bases). The CDR3 runs to 15 residues. The germline V and J ends were trimmed by 2 bases and 4 bases, with 13 bases remaining between them. Germline lookup yields CDR1 SGHKS and CDR2 YYEKEE (reference sequence). The CDR3, as DNA: TGTGCCAGCAGCTTCGCGGGACAGCAGTACAATGAGCAGTTCTTC. This encodes CASSFAGQQYNEQFF.

The V and J genes are TRBV27 and TRBJ2-7, with TRBD2 as a possible D gene (5 bases). Per germline, CDR1 MNHEY and CDR2 SMNVEV (reference sequence). V dropped 0 bases and J dropped 5 bases, with 11 bases sitting between them. The CDR3 covers 14 residues. Here the CDR3 reads CASSLSPTGNEQYF. The CDR3 DNA is TGTGCCAGCAGTTTATCCCCGACGGGAAACGAGCAGTACTTC.